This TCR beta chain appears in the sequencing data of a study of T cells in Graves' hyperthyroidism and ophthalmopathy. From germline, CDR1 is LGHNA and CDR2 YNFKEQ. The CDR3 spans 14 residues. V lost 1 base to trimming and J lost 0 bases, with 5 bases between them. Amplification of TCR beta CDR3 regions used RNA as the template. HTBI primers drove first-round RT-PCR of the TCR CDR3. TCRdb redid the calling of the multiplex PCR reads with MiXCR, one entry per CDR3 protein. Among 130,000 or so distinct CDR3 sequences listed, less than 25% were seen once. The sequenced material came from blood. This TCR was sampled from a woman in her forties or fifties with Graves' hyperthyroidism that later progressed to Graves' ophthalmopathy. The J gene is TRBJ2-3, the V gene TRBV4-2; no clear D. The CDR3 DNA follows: TGTGCCAGCAGCCAAGGTCAGAGCACAGATACGCAGTATTTT. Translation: CASSQGQSTDTQYF.